The 26 T cell receptor beta chains in this list originate from one sample, sequenced in a study of regulatory T cells in long-lasting Graves disease. iRepertoire HTBI primers and Arm-PCR of CDR3 regions built TCR beta libraries. MiXCR was run by TCRdb on the multiplex PCR reads, yielding one entry per CDR3 protein. There are roughly 430,000 distinct CDR3 sequences in the sample; over 20% occur only once, and over 11% lies in the top ten. Described time point: persistent/refractory GD, antithyroid drugs over 5 years with positive TRAb. Extracted RNA from PBMCs served as the source of the TCR library. The sequencing here drew on peripheral blood mononuclear cells (PBMCs), taken when the disease was refractory, from a patient treated with antithyroid drugs. These TCRs come from a female donor with Graves disease.

This clonotype has more than one count but fewer than ten. This CDR3 reads CASSPLEVASHDTDTQYF. In nucleotides, the CDR3 is TGTGCCAGCAGTCCGTTGGAGGTAGCCTCACATGACACAGATACGCAGTATTTT. This chain joins TRBV28 and TRBJ2-3; a possible D gene is TRBD2 (5 bases). Trimming pared 5 bases from V and 2 bases from J, leaving 23 bases between. Per germline, CDR1 MDHEN and CDR2 SYDVKM. The CDR3 is 18 residues long. The full variable domain, completed using reference TRBV28 and TRBJ2-3, is DVKVTQSSRYLVKRTGEKVFLECVQDMDHENMFWYRQDPGLGLRLIYFSYDVKMKEKGDIPEGYSVSREKKERFSLILESASTNQTSMYLCASSPLEVASHDTDTQYFGPGTRLTVL.

This clonotype was seen only a few times. The J gene is TRBJ2-7, the V gene TRBV28; possibly TRBD2 for D (6 bases). V lost 3 bases and J lost 7, with 16 bases in between. Germline V CDR1 and CDR2: MDHEN, SYDVKM. CDR3 size: 14 residues. The CDR3 region has the DNA TGTGCCAGCAGTTTTTCGCCGGGGGTTGGGGAGCAGTACTTC. It is translated as CASSFSPGVGEQYF.

This clonotype was picked up many times. The CDR3 reads CSAQGGSGRALHEQYF. For the CDR3, the DNA is TGCAGTGCTCAAGGGGGTAGCGGGAGGGCCTTGCATGAGCAGTACTTC. The rearrangement links TRBV20-1 to TRBJ2-7; 11 bases are a match to TRBD2. After removal of 5 bases from V and 7 bases from J, the junction contained 16 bases not matched to a gene. Germline V gene sequence: CDR1 DFQATT, CDR2 SNEGSKA (reference sequence). The CDR3 is 16 residues long.

For this clonotype: A much bigger clone sits one base away, suggesting this may be a read error. The chain uses TRBV7-9 and TRBJ2-7; 8 nucleotides agree with TRBD2. J lost 9 bases, V lost 8 bases, and 15 bases had no gene match. The CDR3 has 14 residues. Looked up from germline, CDR1 is SEHNR and CDR2 is FQNEAQ (reference sequence). In DNA, the CDR3 is TGTGCCAGCGGGACGAGCGGGAGAGTGGACGGGCAGTACTTC. Protein: CASGTSGRVDGQYF.

This clonotype came up many times. The chain joins TRBV12-3 or TRBV12-4 to TRBJ1-3; the D is unclear. Trimming stripped 6 bases from V and 4 bases from J, with 10 bases between. CDR3 length: 13 residues. Written as DNA, the CDR3 is TGTGCCAGCAGACCCGTGACCGGAAACACCATATATTTT. It encodes CASRPVTGNTIYF.

The table lists this clonotype with a few counts. This chain joins TRBV10-3 and TRBJ2-2; 7 bases match TRBD2. CDR3 length: 17 amino acids. The V gene's germline CDR1 is ENHRY and CDR2 SYGVKD. The J segment lost 3 bases and the V segment lost 2 bases, leaving 9 bases of the junction unmatched. CDR3 protein: CAISEKKGGKDTGELFF. Here the CDR3 DNA reads TGTGCCATCAGTGAGAAAAAGGGAGGGAAGGACACCGGGGAGCTGTTTTTT.

The table lists this clonotype with a few counts. The chain links TRBV20-1 to TRBJ2-2; 8 nucleotides agree with TRBD2. CDR3 length equals 17 residues. CDR1 and CDR2 from the germline V gene are DFQATT and SNEGSKA (reference sequence). Trimming cost V 1 base and J 3 bases; bases outside gene matches: 10. CDR3 coding DNA: TGCAGTGCTAGAGTGGATGGGCGGGAGGTAGACACCGGGGAGCTGTTTTTT. It translates to CSARVDGREVDTGELFF.

There are a few counts of this clonotype. The chain uses TRBV6-1 and TRBJ1-4; 8 positions match TRBD1. CDR1 is MNHNS and CDR2 is SASEGT in the germline V gene. V lost 3 bases and J lost 5; bases outside the gene matches: 8. The CDR3 sequence is 16 residues long. The chain's CDR3 is CASSDWGQETNEKLFF. The CDR3 coding sequence is TGTGCCAGCAGTGATTGGGGACAGGAGACCAATGAAAAACTGTTTTTT.

This clonotype appeared many times. DNA for the CDR3: TGCAGTGCTAGGAATACTTGGGACGGACTTGATGGCTACACCTTC. This encodes CSARNTWDGLDGYTF. The chain joins TRBV20-1 to TRBJ1-2, with a possible D match to TRBD1 (5 bases). Trimming took 3 bases from V and 6 from J, leaving 20 bases between them. Germline assignment: CDR1 DFQATT and CDR2 SNEGSKA (reference sequence). The CDR3 contains 15 residues.

This clonotype was seen only a few times. The V call is TRBV5-1, the J call TRBJ2-1, with 8 nucleotides matching TRBD2. CDR3 length: 17 amino acids. The V gene end was trimmed by 0 bases and the J gene end by 8 bases; junction bases not matched to a gene: 13. CDR1 and CDR2 (germline): SGHRS, YFSETQ. The CDR3 DNA reads TGCGCCAGCAGCTTGGAGCTAGCGGGCGTGGGGGCTGATGAGCAGTTCTTC. Its protein product is CASSLELAGVGADEQFF.

This clonotype appeared many times. J is TRBJ1-4 and V is TRBV24-1; the match to TRBD1 covers 7 bases. V shed 4 bases, J shed 6 bases, and the junction held 7 bases outside the gene matches. The CDR3 loop spans 15 amino acids. The germline V gene encodes CDR1 KGHDR and CDR2 SFDVKD. The CDR3 DNA is TGTGCCACCAGTGACGCAGGGGGATCCGATGAAAAACTGTTTTTT. Translating it yields CATSDAGGSDEKLFF.

This clonotype was counted at least ten times. The chain links TRBV10-3 to TRBJ2-5, with 8 bases lining up with TRBD2. The CDR3 consists of 15 residues. Germline CDR1 ENHRY, CDR2 SYGVKD. V lost 3 bases to trimming and J lost 2 bases; unmatched junction nucleotides: 5. Here the CDR3 DNA reads TGTGCCATCAGTGATACAACTAGCGGACAAGAGACCCAGTACTTC. Protein sequence: CAISDTTSGQETQYF.

This clonotype was detected ten times or more. The V gene is TRBV30, the J gene TRBJ2-7; 12 bases match TRBD1. This CDR3 has 14 amino acids. The V and J ends lost 2 bases and 5 bases, in that order; junction bases with no gene match: 4. Germline values: CDR1 GTSNPN, CDR2 SVGIG (reference sequence). The CDR3 DNA reads TGTGCCTGGAGTCCGGGACAGGGGGCGGACGAGCAGTACTTC. Its protein product is CAWSPGQGADEQYF.

This clonotype was seen many times. V and J are TRBV11-2 and TRBJ1-4; TRBD1 matches 9 bases. Per germline, CDR1 SGHAT and CDR2 FQNNGV. The CDR3 is made up of 16 amino acids. V shed 0 bases, J shed 4 bases, and the junction held 3 bases outside the gene matches. Here the CDR3 reads CASSLELDRGNEKLFF. Here the CDR3 DNA reads TGTGCCAGCAGCTTAGAACTGGACAGGGGTAATGAAAAACTGTTTTTT.

A few counts support this clonotype. The chain couples TRBV5-6 to TRBJ2-2; D unresolved. This CDR3 has 16 amino acids. V lost 0 bases and J lost 1, with 10 bases in between. The V gene's germline CDR1 is SGHDT and CDR2 YYEEEE. DNA of the CDR3: TGTGCCAGCAGCTTGGTAGAGCTTCAGAACACCGGGGAGCTGTTTTTT. Its translation: CASSLVELQNTGELFF.

V is TRBV9 and J is TRBJ2-3; TRBD2 aligns across 7 bases. This CDR3 comprises 18 residues. The junction had 15 bases not matched to a gene; V was cut back by 4 bases and J by 1 base. Germline lookup yields CDR1 SGDLS and CDR2 YYNGEE. The DNA of the CDR3 is TGTGCCAGCAGCTTAGGGCCTAAGGGAGGGCGAGGCACAGATACGCAGTATTTT. Translating gives CASSLGPKGGRGTDTQYF.

This clonotype was detected only a few times. The chain employs TRBV11-2 and TRBJ2-2; no firm D call. This CDR3 contains 13 residues. Germline loops: CDR1 SGHAT, CDR2 FQNNGV. Trimming took 4 bases from V and 7 from J, leaving 10 bases between them. The CDR3 DNA sequence: TGTGCCAGCAGCTACAGAGGAGACGGGGAGCTGTTTTTT. The encoded protein is CASSYRGDGELFF.

This clonotype came up a few times. The chain uses TRBV6-2 or TRBV6-3 and TRBJ2-7; D is possibly TRBD2 (5 bases). Germline V CDR1 and CDR2: MNHEY, SVGEGT. Trimming shortened V by 5 bases and J by 6 bases, and 14 bases separated the two germline ends. The CDR3 contains 13 residues. DNA of the CDR3: TGTGCCAGCAGTCTCACTAGTCTAGGCGAGCAGTACTTC. Translation gives CASSLTSLGEQYF.

This clonotype was counted between two and nine times. The chain employs TRBV4-2 and TRBJ1-5; the D gene is possibly TRBD1 (6 bases). Germline lookup yields CDR1 LGHNA and CDR2 YNFKEQ. The CDR3 loop spans 17 amino acids. Between the trimmed V and J ends, which lost 3 bases and 1 base, there was a span of 16 bases. The CDR3 nucleotides read TGTGCCAGCAGCCAGACCTTGGGGGCGGGAAGCAATCAGCCCCAGCATTTT. This sequence encodes CASSQTLGAGSNQPQHF.

This clonotype was counted a few times. This chain connects TRBV20-1 to TRBJ1-5; 8 bases agree with TRBD1. Germline CDR1 and CDR2: DFQATT and SNEGSKA (reference sequence). The CDR3 is 12 residues long. CDR3 DNA sequence: TGCAGCAGGGGGCGCGGCAATCAGCCCCAGCATTTT. This gives the protein CSRGRGNQPQHF.

This clonotype was counted many times. The chain has TRBV6-1 and TRBJ1-2; TRBD1 aligns across 9 bases. The V gene end was trimmed by 1 base and the J gene end by 5 bases; junction bases not matched to a gene: 5. The CDR3 length is 15 residues. Germline CDR1 is MNHNS and CDR2 is SASEGT. Here the CDR3 reads CASSEGGQGSYGYTF. DNA of the CDR3: TGTGCCAGCAGTGAAGGGGGACAGGGAAGTTATGGCTACACCTTC.

This clonotype was observed a few times. V usage is TRBV29-1 and J usage is TRBJ2-2; D might be TRBD1 (6 bases). Trimming stripped 0 bases from V and 2 bases from J, with 10 bases between. This CDR3 has 15 residues. CDR1 and CDR2 (germline): SQVTM, ANQGSEA. CDR3 region: CSVEDSGQNTGELFF. The DNA of the CDR3 is TGCAGCGTTGAAGATTCGGGACAAAACACCGGGGAGCTGTTTTTT.

The chain combines TRBV19 with TRBJ2-3, with 10 bases aligning to TRBD2. The J segment lost 1 base and the V segment lost 0 bases, leaving 4 bases of the junction unmatched. Germline values: CDR1 LNHDA, CDR2 SQIVND (reference sequence). This CDR3 is built from 17 residues. The CDR3 protein is CASSIEHGLAGTDTQYF. DNA of the CDR3: TGTGCCAGTAGTATAGAACACGGACTAGCGGGCACAGATACGCAGTATTTT.

This clonotype was detected ten times or more. The V and J genes are TRBV6-2 or TRBV6-3 and TRBJ2-5, with 14 nucleotides matching TRBD2. The V segment lost 4 bases and the J segment 5 bases; nucleotides outside the gene matches: 21. The length of the CDR3 is 21 residues. The germline V gene encodes CDR1 MNHEY and CDR2 SVGEGT. CDR3 sequence reads: CASSSATRWTSGRYGQETQYF. The CDR3 DNA reads as TGTGCCAGCAGTTCCGCGACCCGGTGGACTAGCGGGAGGTATGGCCAGGAGACCCAGTACTTC.

This clonotype appeared many times. J is TRBJ2-7 and V is TRBV28, with D perhaps assigned TRBD1 or TRBD2 (5 bases each). Trimming stripped 6 bases from V and 0 bases from J, with 15 bases between. CDR1 is MDHEN, CDR2 SYDVKM, per germline. This CDR3 region has 15 residues. The CDR3 reads CASSDPGRSSYEQYF. CDR3 nucleotide sequence: TGTGCCAGCAGCGACCCGGGACGGAGCTCCTACGAGCAGTACTTC.

This clonotype was observed a handful of times. V usage is TRBV13 and J usage is TRBJ2-5; 7 bases map to TRBD2. V dropped 5 bases and J dropped 2; count of bases not matched to a gene: 11. This CDR3 has 16 residues. CDR1 and CDR2 from the germline V gene are PRHDT and FYEKMQ (reference sequence). The CDR3 reads CASSPRGEQLQETQYF. The CDR3 DNA reads TGTGCCAGCAGCCCCCGGGGGGAGCAGCTTCAAGAGACCCAGTACTTC.